Below are 20 T cell receptor beta chains sequenced from a single sample in a study of T cells after yellow fever vaccination (dated by TCRdb to the late 2010s). The treatment or condition label, as the study defines it: live attenuated yellow fever vaccine strain. Library method: 5' RACE. The reads were generated on an Illumina HiSeq 2500. The public reads were quality trimmed at Q25 with fastp and then assembled into clones with MiXCR by TCRdb, keeping productive beta chains. One record per CDR3 amino acid sequence lists the most common genes and DNA. A total of around 350,000 distinct CDR3 sequences appear in this sample, 6.2% of them only once. The ten most abundant clones make up over 12% of the sample. Sequencing used PBMCs, obtained 5 days after the yellow fever booster vaccination. The receptors shown here come from a young man who received the YFV17D yellow fever vaccine.

This chain connects TRBV3-1 to TRBJ2-7; the D is unclear. Germline lookup yields CDR1 LGHDT and CDR2 YNNKEL (reference sequence). Deletions cut 1 base from V and 0 bases from J, with 10 bases between. CDR3 length: 15 residues. The CDR3 region is CASSQGLGLSYEQYF. Written as DNA, the CDR3 is TGTGCCAGCAGCCAAGGGCTGGGCCTCTCCTACGAGCAGTACTTC.

The genes are TRBV27 and TRBJ1-1, with 8 bases aligning to TRBD1. This CDR3 has 14 residues. Germline V gene data show CDR1 as MNHEY and CDR2 as SMNVEV (reference sequence). Trimming took 6 bases from V and 4 from J; bases not matched to a gene: 7. CDR3: CASRGTGPSTEAFF. CDR3 DNA: TGTGCCAGCAGGGGGACAGGTCCCAGCACTGAAGCTTTCTTT.

The chain carries TRBV21-1 and TRBJ2-7. TRBV21-1 is tagged as a pseudogene. The CDR3 runs to 12 residues. CDR3 amino acids: CASSNGSDEQYF. DNA of the CDR3: TGTGCCAGCAGCAATGGGTCTGACGAGCAGTACTTC.

This clonotype was detected many times. The J gene is TRBJ2-7, the V gene TRBV12-3 or TRBV12-4; tentatively, D is TRBD1 or TRBD2 (5 bases each). V lost 4 bases and J 3 bases, leaving 13 bases between the germline ends. This CDR3 contains 14 residues. CDR3 loop: CASSSRDRRYEQYF. DNA for the CDR3: TGTGCCAGCAGTTCCCGGGACCGCCGCTACGAGCAGTACTTC.

This clonotype came up a few times. This chain connects TRBV29-1 to TRBJ2-7, with D possibly TRBD2 on 7 matching bases. The CDR3 loop spans 13 amino acids. Trimming took 5 bases from V and 6 from J, leaving 17 bases between them. The germline gives CDR1 SQVTM, CDR2 ANQGSEA. The CDR3 DNA follows: TGCAGCGTTCATGAACGGGGGGCTAGCGAGCAGTACTTC. Protein product: CSVHERGASEQYF.

This clonotype was counted ten times or more. This chain links TRBV29-1 with TRBJ2-1; no firm D call. The germline V gene encodes CDR1 SQVTM and CDR2 ANQGSEA. V lost 7 bases and J 10 bases, leaving 17 bases between the germline ends. The CDR3 loop spans 12 amino acids. The CDR3: CSDRPALGEQFF. The CDR3 DNA sequence: TGCAGCGATCGACCGGCCTTGGGCGAGCAGTTCTTC.

This clonotype appeared a single time. The chain couples TRBV20-1 to TRBJ1-5, with TRBD1 matching 10 bases. The germline V gene encodes CDR1 DFQATT and CDR2 SNEGSKA (reference sequence). The CDR3 is made up of 14 amino acids. The trim removed 5 bases at V and 7 bases at J, leaving 8 bases unmatched. This CDR3 reads CSAGPTGGLQPQHF. CDR3 in DNA: TGCAGTGCTGGCCCGACAGGGGGCTTGCAGCCCCAGCATTTT.

The V and J genes are TRBV5-1 and TRBJ2-3; 7 bases align to TRBD2. V shed 5 bases and J 5 bases; nucleotides not matched to a gene: 14. The CDR3 spans 16 residues. Germline CDR1 SGHRS, CDR2 YFSETQ. The CDR3 DNA reads as TGCGCCAGCAGTGGGGGACCAAGACTAGCTTTAGATACGCAGTATTTT. Protein: CASSGGPRLALDTQYF.

This clonotype was counted at least ten times. This chain uses TRBV12-3 or TRBV12-4 with TRBJ1-2; 9 nucleotides align to TRBD1. With 8 bases clipped from V and 4 bases from J, the junction kept 14 bases outside the gene matches. The CDR3 length is 16 residues. The CDR3 nucleotides are TGTGCCAGCGGAGACAGGGGGAAGGGCTTGGGCTATGGCTACACCTTC. Its translation: CASGDRGKGLGYGYTF.

This clonotype has a count of ten or more. The chain uses TRBV12-3 or TRBV12-4 and TRBJ1-2; the match to TRBD1 covers 11 bases. The CDR3 sequence is 15 residues long. V gave up 5 bases and J gave up 6 bases; unmatched junction bases: 8. In DNA, the CDR3 is TGTGCCAGCAGTCCCCCTCCGGGACAGGGGGATGGCTACACCTTC. This encodes CASSPPPGQGDGYTF.

The J gene is TRBJ2-7, the V gene TRBV7-2, with D unresolved. The CDR3 is 12 residues long. V lost 3 bases to trimming and J lost 5 bases, with 8 bases between them. Germline assignment: CDR1 SGHTA and CDR2 FQGNSA. The CDR3, as DNA: TGTGCCAGCAGCTTTGGCTTCGACGAGCAGTACTTC. Amino acids: CASSFGFDEQYF.

This clonotype was seen a handful of times. This sequence joins TRBV7-6 and TRBJ2-5; 8 bases match TRBD2. Looked up from germline, CDR1 is SGHVS and CDR2 is FNYEAQ. The J segment lost 5 bases and the V segment lost 6 bases, leaving 11 bases of the junction unmatched. This CDR3 is built from 15 residues. The CDR3 reads CASSFPGTSEETQYF. CDR3 nucleotides: TGTGCCAGCAGTTTCCCCGGGACTAGTGAGGAGACCCAGTACTTC. The full variable domain, completed using reference TRBV7-6 and TRBJ2-5, is GAGVSQSPRYKVTKRGQDVALRCDPISGHVSLYWYRQALGQGPEFLTYFNYEAQQDKSGLPNDRFSAERPEGSISTLTIQRTEQRDSAMYRCASSFPGTSEETQYFGPGTRLLVL.

V and J are TRBV5-4 and TRBJ1-2; no reliable D call. The CDR3 totals 11 residues. Germline V gives CDR1 SGHNT, CDR2 YYREEE (reference sequence). V gave up 4 bases and J gave up 6 bases, with 7 bases separating them. As DNA, the CDR3 is TGTGCCAGCAGCAGCCGCAATGGCTACACCTTC. This codes for CASSSRNGYTF.

This clonotype was seen repeatedly, ten times or more. The chain links TRBV3-1 to TRBJ1-2; D is unclear. V was cut by 0 bases and J by 4 bases, with 12 bases left in between. Germline CDR1 reads LGHDT; CDR2 reads YNNKEL (reference sequence). The CDR3 contains 15 residues. The CDR3 coding sequence is TGTGCCAGCAGCCAAGAAGACCCGGGATCCTATGGCTACACCTTC. It encodes CASSQEDPGSYGYTF. Looking up the rest from reference TRBV3-1 and TRBJ1-2 gives the full variable domain: DTAVSQTPKYLVTQMGNDKSIKCEQNLGHDTMYWYKQDSKKFLKIMFSYNNKELIINETVPNRFSPKSPDKAHLNLHINSLELGDSAVYFCASSQEDPGSYGYTFGSGTRLTVV.

This clonotype has at least ten counts. The CDR3 loop is CASSLAGRAEETQYF. As DNA, the CDR3 is TGCGCCAGCAGCTTGGCCGGTAGAGCGGAAGAGACCCAGTACTTC. This chain links TRBV5-1 with TRBJ2-5; TRBD2 might be the D (5 bases). The V end was cut by 0 bases, the J end by 3 bases, with 12 bases between. The CDR3 contains 15 residues. Germline CDR1 is SGHRS and CDR2 is YFSETQ. Full variable domain (missing parts from reference TRBV5-1 and TRBJ2-5): KAGVTQTPRYLIKTRGQQVTLSCSPISGHRSVSWYQQTPGQGLQFLFEYFSETQRNKGNFPGRFSGRQFSNSRSEMNVSTLELGDSALYLCASSLAGRAEETQYFGPGTRLLVL.

This clonotype has just a few counts. The rearrangement links TRBV7-2 to TRBJ2-1; D gene ambiguous. Germline V gene lookup returns CDR1 SGHTA and CDR2 FQGNSA. V was shortened by 0 bases and J by 4 bases, with 7 bases between the two germline ends. This CDR3 is 14 amino acids long. CDR3 nucleotides: TGTGCCAGCAGCTTAGCGTTTGATTACAATGAGCAGTTCTTC. Translated, it gives CASSLAFDYNEQFF.

The sample holds a few counts of this clonotype. The gene calls are TRBV14 and TRBJ2-2, with unresolved D. The CDR3 runs to 14 residues. Germline CDR1 is SGHDN and CDR2 is FVKESK. Trimming shortened V by 7 bases and J by 4 bases, and 13 bases separated the two germline ends. The CDR3 nucleotides read TGTGCCAGCATGCCAAGATACAGCACCGGGGAGCTGTTTTTT. Translation: CASMPRYSTGELFF.

The chain uses TRBV10-3 and TRBJ2-1; D might be TRBD2 (6 bases). Trimming removed 0 bases at V and 5 bases at J, with 11 bases between. CDR3 length: 15 residues. The germline gives CDR1 ENHRY, CDR2 SYGVKD. The CDR3 here is CAISESLAVNNEQFF. CDR3 coding DNA: TGTGCCATCAGTGAGTCCTTAGCGGTAAACAATGAGCAGTTCTTC.

This clonotype came up many times. V gene TRBV7-2 combines with J gene TRBJ2-5; 7 nucleotides line up with TRBD1. The trim removed 0 bases at V and 2 bases at J, leaving 6 bases unmatched. CDR3 size: 16 residues. Germline CDR1 SGHTA, CDR2 FQGNSA. CDR3 protein: CASSLAWPGGQETQYF. CDR3 sequence (DNA): TGTGCCAGCAGCTTAGCTTGGCCAGGGGGACAAGAGACCCAGTACTTC.

Note on this clonotype: This may be a read error, as it is one base from a much larger clone. The chain recombines TRBV27 with TRBJ2-2, with unresolved D. This CDR3 is 12 amino acids long. From germline, CDR1 is MNHEY and CDR2 SMNVEV (reference sequence). The ends were cut back, 3 bases at V and 5 bases at J, with 4 bases in the middle. DNA for the CDR3: TGTGCCAGCAGTTTCATGACCGGGGAGCTGTTTTTT. It yields the protein CASSFMTGELFF.